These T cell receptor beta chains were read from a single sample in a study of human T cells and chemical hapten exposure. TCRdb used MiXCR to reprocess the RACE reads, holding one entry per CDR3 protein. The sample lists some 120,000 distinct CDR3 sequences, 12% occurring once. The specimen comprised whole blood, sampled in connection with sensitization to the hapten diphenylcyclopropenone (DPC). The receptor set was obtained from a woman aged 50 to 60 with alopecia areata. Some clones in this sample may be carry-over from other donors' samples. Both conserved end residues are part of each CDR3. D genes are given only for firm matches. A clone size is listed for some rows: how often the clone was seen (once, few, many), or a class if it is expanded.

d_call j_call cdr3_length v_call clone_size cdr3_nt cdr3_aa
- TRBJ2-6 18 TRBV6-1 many TGTGCCAGCAGTGAAAGACAGGCTCCCGCATCTGGGGCCAACGTCCTGACTTTC CASSERQAPASGANVLTF
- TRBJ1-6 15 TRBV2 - TGTGCCTGCGTTTCCACCAACGCTAATAATTCACCCCTCCACTTT CACVSTNANNSPLHF
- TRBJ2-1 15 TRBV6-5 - TGTGCCAGCAGTGGCGATAGGGGCCCCTACAATGAGCAGTTCTTC CASSGDRGPYNEQFF
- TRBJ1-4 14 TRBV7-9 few TGTGCCAGCAGCTTAGGACAGCCAAATGAAAAACTGTTTTTT CASSLGQPNEKLFF
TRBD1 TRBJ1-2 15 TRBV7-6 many TGTGCCAGCAGCTCGTCGACAGGGCCCAACTATGGCTACACCTTC CASSSSTGPNYGYTF
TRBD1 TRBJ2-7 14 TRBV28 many TGTGCCAGCAGTTTTGAGGCGACAGGGAGCGAGCAGTACTTC CASSFEATGSEQYF
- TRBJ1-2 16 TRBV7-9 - TGTGCCAGCAGAGATCGACAGAATGGTATCAACTATGGCTACACCTTC CASRDRQNGINYGYTF
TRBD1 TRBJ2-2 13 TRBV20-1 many TGCTCCGCCGGGACAGTGAACACCGGGGAGCTGTTTTTT CSAGTVNTGELFF
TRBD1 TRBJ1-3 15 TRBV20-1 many TGCAGTGCTCTGAACAGGGGGCAGCGAGGAAACACCATATATTTT CSALNRGQRGNTIYF
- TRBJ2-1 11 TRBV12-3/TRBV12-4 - TGTGCCAGCACCCAGTTCAATGAGCAGTTCTTC CASTQFNEQFF
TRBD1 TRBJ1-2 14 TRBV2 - TGTGCCAGCAGTGGGACAGGGGCCTTCTATGGCTACACCTTC CASSGTGAFYGYTF
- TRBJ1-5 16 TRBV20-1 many TGCAGTGCTAGAGATCAGGGACGCGGGAGGAATCAGCCCCAGCATTTT CSARDQGRGRNQPQHF
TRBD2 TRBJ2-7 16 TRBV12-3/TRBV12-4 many TGTGCCAGCAGTTCCCGCTCCACTAGCGGGAGGTACGAGCAGTACTTC CASSSRSTSGRYEQYF
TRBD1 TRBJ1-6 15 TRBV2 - TGTGCCAGCAAGACAGGGGGCTTAGATAATTCACCCCTCCACTTT CASKTGGLDNSPLHF
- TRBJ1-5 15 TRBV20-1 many TGCAGTGCTAGAGAGGGGAGGGGTTCCAATCAGCCCCAGCATTTT CSAREGRGSNQPQHF
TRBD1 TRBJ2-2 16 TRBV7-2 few TGTGCCAGCAGCTTAGGAGGGACAGCGAACACCGGGGAGCTGTTTTTT CASSLGGTANTGELFF
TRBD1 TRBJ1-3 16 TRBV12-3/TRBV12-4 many TGTGCCAGCAGTTGGGACAGTTGGGGCTCTGGAAACACCATATATTTT CASSWDSWGSGNTIYF
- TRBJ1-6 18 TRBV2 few TGTGCCAGCAGACCAAACCCCGGCAGGGGTCGGGGTGGCTCACCCCTCCACTTT CASRPNPGRGRGGSPLHF
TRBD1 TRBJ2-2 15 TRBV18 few TGTGCCAGCTCATACACAGGGGGCCACGCCGGGGAGCTGTTTTTT CASSYTGGHAGELFF
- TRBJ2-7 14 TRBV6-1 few TGTGCCAGCGCTGGCCCAGACAGATTCTACGAGCAGTACTTC CASAGPDRFYEQYF
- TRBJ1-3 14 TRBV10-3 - TGTGCCTCGCGACTCAGCTCCTCTGGAAACACCATATATTTT CASRLSSSGNTIYF
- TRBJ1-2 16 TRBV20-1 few TGCAGTGCTAGCGGGCAGGGGATCGAAGGAGCCTATGGCTACACCTTC CSASGQGIEGAYGYTF
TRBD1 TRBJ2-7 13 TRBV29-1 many TGCAGCGTCGGGGACAGGGGGTTCCACGAGCAGTACTTC CSVGDRGFHEQYF
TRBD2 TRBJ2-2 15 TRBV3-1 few TGTGCCAGCAGCTATACGGGACTAAACACCGGGGAGCTGTTTTTT CASSYTGLNTGELFF
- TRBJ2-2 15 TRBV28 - TGTGCCAGCAGTTTAGTTTATCCAAACACCGGGGAGCTGTTTTTT CASSLVYPNTGELFF
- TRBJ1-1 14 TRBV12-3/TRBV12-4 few TGTGCCAGCACGGTGGCCGGGGGTAGGACTGAAGCTTTCTTT CASTVAGGRTEAFF
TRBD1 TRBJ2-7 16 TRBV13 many TGTGCCAGCAGCCAGCGACAGGGGGCTCGTGGGTACGAGCAGTACTTC CASSQRQGARGYEQYF
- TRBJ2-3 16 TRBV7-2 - TGTGCCAGCAGCCCGAAAAGGGGCGCGGGCGGAGATACGCAGTATTTT CASSPKRGAGGDTQYF
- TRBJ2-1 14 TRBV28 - TGTGCCAGCAGTCCTCAGGTTGGCTACAATGAGCAGTTCTTC CASSPQVGYNEQFF
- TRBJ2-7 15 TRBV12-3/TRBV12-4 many TGTGCCAGCAGTACTCAGGGAGGAAGCTCCTACGAGCAGTACTTC CASSTQGGSSYEQYF
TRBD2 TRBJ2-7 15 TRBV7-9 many TGTGCCAGCAGCCCATACGGCGGGGCTAGCGGCGAGCAGTACTTC CASSPYGGASGEQYF
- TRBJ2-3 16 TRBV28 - TGTGCCAGCAGTTTATGGGTCAGCGGGAGCACAGATACGCAGTATTTT CASSLWVSGSTDTQYF
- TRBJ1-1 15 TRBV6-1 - TGTGCCAGCAGTGTCTTATTGGACCCGAACACTGAAGCTTTCTTT CASSVLLDPNTEAFF
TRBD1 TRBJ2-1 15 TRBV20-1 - TGCAGTGCTAGTTCTAGGGGACAGGGTATCAATGAGCAGTTCTTC CSASSRGQGINEQFF
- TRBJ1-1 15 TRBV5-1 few TGCGCCAGCATCGGGATTGGGGCCGAGCACACTGAAGCTTTCTTT CASIGIGAEHTEAFF
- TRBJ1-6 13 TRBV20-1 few TGCAGTGCTAGGGTTGACAGTAATTCACCCCTCCACTTT CSARVDSNSPLHF
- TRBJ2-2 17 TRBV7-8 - TGTGCCAGCAGCCTAATAACCGGGACGAGGAACACCGGGGAGCTGTTTTTT CASSLITGTRNTGELFF
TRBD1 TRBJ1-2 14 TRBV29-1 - TGCAGCGCCCTAAGACAGGGGGCCCTCTATGGCTACACCTTC CSALRQGALYGYTF
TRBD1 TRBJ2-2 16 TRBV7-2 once TGTGCCAGCAGCTCCCCGGGACAGGGGCGATTTCGGGAGCTGTTTTTT CASSSPGQGRFRELFF
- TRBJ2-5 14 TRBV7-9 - TGTGCCAGCAGCTTAGTCAGGGACGGAGAGACCCAGTACTTC CASSLVRDGETQYF
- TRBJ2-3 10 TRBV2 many TGTGCCACCGGGGGCGATACGCAGTATTTT CATGGDTQYF
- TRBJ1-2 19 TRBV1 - TGCACCGGCAGCCAGGCGGAAAGGGGGATGGCGCAAGGTCGGGATGGCTACACCTTC CTGSQAERGMAQGRDGYTF
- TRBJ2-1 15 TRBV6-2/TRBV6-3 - TGTGCCAGCAGTTACTATTCGCGGGTTTTGGATGAGCAGTTCTTC CASSYYSRVLDEQFF